This TCR beta chain was profiled in a study of cytomegalovirus exposure and HLA in healthy donors. This CDR3 spans 14 amino acids. CDR1 is MDHEN and CDR2 is SYDVKM in the germline V gene. Trimming left V 7 bases short and J 6 bases short, with 16 bases between. Notes on the study in general: Exclusion applied to some V segments, including TRBV6-2 and TRBV6-3, as they were indistinguishable. TCR beta sequences reportedly predicted most subjects' HLA-A and HLA-B alleles accurately.

PCR amplification relied on 60 Vbeta primers (plus 13 Jbeta primers). This table comes from immunoSEQ multiplex PCR, and its TCRdb copy is limited to in-frame clones, with some not included. The table lists some 57,000 clones, about 70% of them singletons. As concerns this clone: Its target is unknown.

The source of this sequence is a woman in her sixties in good health and CMV-seropositive. Sequenced sample: PBMCs. V gene TRBV28 combines with J gene TRBJ1-5; D is ambiguous. The CDR3 nucleotides are TGTGCCAGCACCCCCAGTTTCTGGGCTCAGCCCCAGCATTTT. As protein: CASTPSFWAQPQHF.